Presented here are 19 T cell receptor beta chains from one specimen sequenced in a study of blood T cell repertoires in COVID-19. The protocol was immunoSEQ multiplex PCR, while the TCRdb copy is restricted to in-frame clones and leaves out a portion. The data hold some 150,000 clones, with around 84% observed a single time. The material sequenced was peripheral blood. The receptor source for this set is a man aged 40-49 years with acute or convalescent COVID-19.

The J gene is TRBJ2-5, the V gene TRBV27; 9 bases line up with TRBD1. V shed 3 bases and J 5 bases; nucleotides not matched to a gene: 4. The CDR3 runs 14 residues. From germline, CDR1 is MNHEY and CDR2 SMNVEV (reference sequence). The CDR3 loop is CASSLGTGWETQYF. CDR3 sequence (DNA): TGTGCCAGCAGTTTGGGGACAGGGTGGGAGACCCAGTACTTC.

For this clone: The junction departs from the called germline gene at one end, perhaps through a read error. V gene TRBV7-9 combines with J gene TRBJ2-2; no firm D call. This CDR3 spans 14 amino acids. Per the germline V gene, CDR1 is SEHNR and CDR2 is FQNEAQ (reference sequence). Here the CDR3 DNA reads TGTGCCAGCAGATTAGCCACTAACACCGGGGAGCTGTTTTTT. Protein product: CASRLATNTGELFF.

The V gene is TRBV20-1, the J gene TRBJ1-1; a possible D gene is TRBD1 (5 bases). The CDR3 contains 14 residues. The germline V gene encodes CDR1 DFQATT and CDR2 SNEGSKA (reference sequence). The ends were cut back, 3 bases at V and 0 bases at J, with 11 bases in the middle. CDR3 in amino acids: CSASAAGMNTEAFF. Written as DNA, the CDR3 is TGCAGTGCTAGTGCAGCAGGGATGAACACTGAAGCTTTCTTT.

The chain joins TRBV6-5 to TRBJ2-1; 9 nucleotides line up with TRBD2. Trimming cost V 0 bases and J 6 bases; bases outside gene matches: 6. The CDR3 runs 16 residues. Per germline, CDR1 MNHEY and CDR2 SVGAGI. CDR3 residues: CASSYSVGGGANEQFF. In DNA form, the CDR3 reads TGTGCCAGCAGTTACTCGGTGGGCGGGGGGGCCAATGAGCAGTTCTTC.

The chain uses TRBV30 and TRBJ2-2; TRBD1 matches 7 bases. The CDR3 consists of 14 residues. The V gene end was trimmed by 4 bases and the J gene end by 4 bases; junction bases not matched to a gene: 6. Germline assignment: CDR1 GTSNPN and CDR2 SVGIG (reference sequence). The CDR3 bases are TGTGCCTGGAAAGGGGGCGAGTTCACCGGGGAGCTGTTTTTT. It is translated as CAWKGGEFTGELFF.

The rearrangement joins TRBV3-1 (or the pseudogene TRBV3-2) to TRBJ1-2, with 12 bases fitting TRBD1. In germline, CDR1 is LGHDT, CDR2 YNNKEL (reference sequence). V was clipped by 3 bases and J by 8 bases; unmatched bases: 13. The CDR3 is 17 residues long. DNA for the CDR3: TGTGCCAGCAGCCAGGTTTTGACGGGACAGGGGGCGGAAGGCTACACCTTC. Its protein is CASSQVLTGQGAEGYTF.

There are a few counts of this clone. The V and J genes are TRBV2 and TRBJ1-5; perhaps TRBD1 as D (6 bases). The V gene lost 4 bases and the J gene lost 3 bases, with 10 bases spanning the gap. This CDR3 region has 14 residues. CDR1 and CDR2 (germline): SNHLY, FYNNEI. The CDR3 DNA follows: TGTGCCAGCAGTGCTAACAGGGCCAATCAGCCCCAGCATTTT. Translating it yields CASSANRANQPQHF.

The rearrangement links TRBV24-1 to TRBJ2-1, with 11 positions matching TRBD2. The CDR3 has 16 amino acids. V was pared by 5 bases and J by 2 bases, with 4 bases of the junction left unmatched. Germline V gene sequence: CDR1 KGHDR, CDR2 SFDVKD. In DNA, the CDR3 is TGTGCCACCAGTGGTTCTAGCGGGGGGACCTACAATGAGCAGTTCTTC. Its translation is CATSGSSGGTYNEQFF.

The chain links TRBV2 to TRBJ1-1, with 10 positions matching TRBD1. This CDR3 is built from 15 residues. The V gene's germline CDR1 is SNHLY and CDR2 FYNNEI. V was clipped by 1 base and J by 4 bases; unmatched bases: 3. The CDR3: CASSEGGQGTTEAFF. For the CDR3, the DNA is TGTGCCAGCAGTGAAGGGGGACAGGGGACCACTGAAGCTTTCTTT.

This clone occurred once. This chain links TRBV5-6 with TRBJ2-5, with D possibly TRBD1 on 5 matching bases. The CDR3 is 14 amino acids. In germline, CDR1 is SGHDT, CDR2 YYEEEE. Trimming left V 2 bases short and J 2 bases short, with 10 bases between. The CDR3 spells CASSFPDKQETQYF. DNA of the CDR3: TGTGCCAGCAGCTTCCCGGACAAACAAGAGACCCAGTACTTC.

The chain combines TRBV13 with TRBJ1-1; 11 bases match TRBD1. Germline V lookup: CDR1 PRHDT, CDR2 FYEKMQ (reference sequence). This CDR3 contains 15 residues. With 3 bases clipped from V and 6 bases from J, the junction kept 6 bases outside the gene matches. DNA for the CDR3: TGTGCCAGCAGCTTTCCGGGACAGGGGGTATCTGAAGCTTTCTTT. This gives the protein CASSFPGQGVSEAFF.

The V call is TRBV19, the J call TRBJ1-1; D is ambiguous. The CDR3 is made up of 12 amino acids. V was trimmed by 4 bases and J by 5 bases, leaving 8 bases between them. The germline CDR1 and CDR2 sequences are LNHDA and SQIVND (reference sequence). As DNA, the CDR3 is TGTGCCAGTAGTACCCGACTTACTGAAGCTTTCTTT. This sequence encodes CASSTRLTEAFF.

The gene calls are TRBV5-6 and TRBJ2-6; 7 bases match TRBD1. The germline CDR1 and CDR2 sequences are SGHDT and YYEEEE. There are 13 residues in the CDR3. V shed 2 bases and J 10 bases; nucleotides not matched to a gene: 3. The CDR3, as DNA: TGTGCCAGCAGCTTTGGGACAGCTAACGTCCTGACTTTC. It yields the protein CASSFGTANVLTF.

V usage is TRBV9 and J usage is TRBJ2-7, with 10 nucleotides matching TRBD2. The CDR3 covers 15 residues. Looked up from germline, CDR1 is SGDLS and CDR2 is YYNGEE. V was pared by 4 bases and J by 6 bases, with 10 bases of the junction left unmatched. CDR3 protein: CASSPQGLASGEQYF. In DNA, the CDR3 is TGTGCCAGCAGCCCGCAGGGACTAGCGTCAGGCGAGCAGTACTTC.

This chain links TRBV3-1 (or the pseudogene TRBV3-2) with TRBJ1-2; 8 bases are shared with TRBD1. After removal of 4 bases from V and 7 bases from J, the junction contained 5 bases not matched to a gene. The V gene's germline CDR1 is LGHDT and CDR2 YNNKEL (reference sequence). The CDR3 spans 13 residues. CDR3 amino acids: CASSLRTGSGYTF. CDR3 in DNA: TGTGCCAGCAGCCTTAGGACAGGGAGTGGCTACACCTTC.

The rearrangement links TRBV18 to TRBJ2-1, with 12 positions matching TRBD2. The V and J ends lost 3 bases and 7 bases, in that order; junction bases with no gene match: 7. The CDR3 has 16 amino acids. The V gene's germline CDR1 is KGHSH and CDR2 LQKENI. Written as DNA, the CDR3 is TGTGCCAGCTCACCGAACCTAGCGGGGGGGTTTAATGAGCAGTTCTTC. This sequence encodes CASSPNLAGGFNEQFF.

The chain is built from TRBV11-1 and TRBJ1-1; D unclear. This CDR3 region has 14 residues. Looked up from germline, CDR1 is SGHAT and CDR2 is FQDESV (reference sequence). The V end was cut by 1 base, the J end by 5 bases, with 11 bases between. CDR3 residues: CASSLGGKGTEAFF. CDR3 nucleotide sequence: TGTGCCAGCAGCTTAGGCGGGAAAGGGACTGAAGCTTTCTTT.

The chain employs TRBV4-1 and TRBJ2-5; 7 positions match TRBD1. Germline CDR1 is MGHRA and CDR2 is YSYEKL. Losses at the gene ends were 1 base for V and 5 bases for J; bases not matched to a gene: 7. This CDR3 has 15 residues. The CDR3 DNA follows: TGCGCCAGCAGCCAAGGAAAGGGGGCGCCTGAGACCCAGTACTTC. Residues: CASSQGKGAPETQYF.

The V call is TRBV5-6, the J call TRBJ2-5; 11 nucleotides agree with TRBD1. V gave up 4 bases and J gave up 4 bases; unmatched junction bases: 6. The CDR3 runs to 15 residues. Germline V gives CDR1 SGHDT, CDR2 YYEEEE. In DNA form, the CDR3 reads TGTGCCAGCAGCCCCTGGGGGACAGGGGGAGAGACCCAGTACTTC. Translated, it gives CASSPWGTGGETQYF.